The next 22 T cell receptor beta chains were all read from a single sample in a study of cytomegalovirus exposure and HLA in healthy donors. 60 Vbeta and 13 Jbeta primers were used in PCR. The data were produced by immunoSEQ multiplex PCR, yet TCRdb's version contains in-frame clones alone and is incomplete. Among 95,000 or so clones listed, around 79% were seen once. Sequenced input: PBMCs. These receptors were obtained from a woman between 35 and 50 years old in good health and CMV-seronegative.

The J gene is TRBJ1-1, the V gene TRBV4-3; D is uncertain. Germline-derived CDR1 and CDR2 are LGHNA and YSLEER. The CDR3 runs to 13 residues. The V gene lost 1 base and the J gene lost 6 bases, with 9 bases spanning the gap. CDR3 DNA sequence: TGCGCCAGCAGCCAAGGGATAGCGGCTGAAGCTTTCTTT. It is translated as CASSQGIAAEAFF.

V gene TRBV29-1 combines with J gene TRBJ2-7; maybe TRBD2 (6 bases). The CDR3 contains 12 residues. Between the trimmed V and J ends, which lost 8 bases and 4 bases, there was a span of 15 bases. Germline CDR1 reads SQVTM; CDR2 reads ANQGSEA. This CDR3 is CSTTDGTYEQYF. The DNA for the CDR3 is TGCAGCACTACGGACGGGACTTACGAGCAGTACTTC.

The chain carries TRBV7-2 and TRBJ1-1; 8 positions match TRBD1. The CDR3 length is 14 residues. Germline V gives CDR1 SGHTA, CDR2 FQGNSA. Losses at the gene ends were 2 bases for V and 5 bases for J; bases not matched to a gene: 4. CDR3 nucleotides: TGTGCCAGCAGCTTACAGGGGGCGAGGACTGAAGCTTTCTTT. Translation gives CASSLQGARTEAFF.

The chain is built from TRBV9 and TRBJ2-1; maybe TRBD2 (5 bases). This CDR3 is built from 16 residues. V lost 0 bases and J 1 base, leaving 11 bases between the germline ends. CDR1 is SGDLS, CDR2 YYNGEE, per germline. The DNA of the CDR3 is TGTGCCAGCAGCGTAGCTACGGGGAAGTCCTACAATGAGCAGTTCTTC. The encoded protein is CASSVATGKSYNEQFF.

The CDR3 spells CSVSGQGGEKLFF. The CDR3 DNA reads TGCAGCGTCTCGGGACAGGGAGGTGAAAAACTGTTTTTT. V and J are TRBV29-1 and TRBJ1-4; 9 bases are a match to TRBD1. CDR3 length equals 13 residues. V lost 6 bases and J lost 7; bases outside the gene matches: 6. Germline CDR1 reads SQVTM; CDR2 reads ANQGSEA.

The V and J genes are TRBV5-1 and TRBJ2-1; 9 bases agree with TRBD1. The CDR3 has 15 amino acids. Germline CDR1 SGHRS, CDR2 YFSETQ. With 3 bases clipped from V and 6 bases from J, the junction kept 7 bases outside the gene matches. CDR3: CASSSGTGRINEQFF. DNA of the CDR3: TGCGCCAGCAGCTCCGGGACAGGGCGAATCAATGAGCAGTTCTTC.

The V gene is TRBV27, the J gene TRBJ1-4; possible D gene TRBD1, 5 bases. V was cut by 3 bases and J by 3 bases, with 14 bases left in between. Germline V CDR1 and CDR2: MNHEY, SMNVEV (reference sequence). This CDR3 is 16 amino acids long. DNA of the CDR3: TGTGCCAGCAGTTTTAAGGGGTTTATCGCTAATGAAAAACTGTTTTTT. Translated: CASSFKGFIANEKLFF.

The V call is TRBV7-9, the J call TRBJ1-6, with D uncertain. V lost 6 bases to trimming and J lost 8 bases, with 11 bases between them. Germline loops: CDR1 SEHNR, CDR2 FQNEAQ (reference sequence). This CDR3 comprises 13 residues. CDR3 sequence reads: CASRSGLDSPLHF. The CDR3 nucleotides are TGTGCCAGCAGATCGGGTTTAGATTCACCCCTCCACTTT. Supplemented by reference TRBV7-9 and TRBJ1-6, the full variable domain reads DTGVSQNPRHKITKRGQNVTFRCDPISEHNRLYWYRQTLGQGPEFLTYFQNEAQLEKSRLLSDRFSAERPKGSFSTLEIQRTEQGDSAMYLCASRSGLDSPLHFGNGTRLTVT.

The DNA of the CDR3 is TGTGCCAGCAGCCTTCGACAGGGAGATTCCTACGAGCAGTACTTC. Its protein is CASSLRQGDSYEQYF. V and J are TRBV7-2 and TRBJ2-7, with TRBD1 matching over 7 bases. Germline lookup yields CDR1 SGHTA and CDR2 FQGNSA. V lost 5 bases, J lost 1 base, and 8 bases stayed unmatched. The CDR3 is 15 amino acids.

V and J are TRBV19 and TRBJ1-5, with D perhaps TRBD1 (6 bases). Between the trimmed V and J ends, which lost 3 bases and 0 bases, there was a span of 15 bases. CDR3 length: 17 residues. The V gene's germline CDR1 is LNHDA and CDR2 SQIVND (reference sequence). The CDR3 loop is CASSMSMRGSSNQPQHF. The CDR3 DNA follows: TGTGCCAGTAGTATGTCTATGAGGGGGAGTAGCAATCAGCCCCAGCATTTT.

The rearrangement links TRBV5-1 to TRBJ2-3; 8 bases align to TRBD2. V lost 2 bases, J lost 4 bases, and 3 bases stayed unmatched. Germline V gene lookup returns CDR1 SGHRS and CDR2 YFSETQ. The CDR3 length is 14 residues. Here the CDR3 reads CASSLTGGPDTQYF. The CDR3 coding sequence is TGCGCCAGCAGCTTAACGGGGGGGCCAGATACGCAGTATTTT.

V usage is TRBV19 and J usage is TRBJ1-2; no reliable D call. V lost 5 bases to trimming and J lost 4 bases, with 17 bases between them. Looked up from germline, CDR1 is LNHDA and CDR2 is SQIVND (reference sequence). The CDR3 runs 15 residues. The CDR3 nucleotides are TGTGCCAGTAGTCTCGGGGAGGTGCTGTTCTATGGCTACACCTTC. This sequence encodes CASSLGEVLFYGYTF.

Remarks on this clone: Without the conserved terminal phenylalanine or tryptophan, this CDR3 likely stems from a read error. The chain links TRBV30 to TRBJ1-2; D unresolved. The V and J ends lost 3 bases and 2 bases respectively, with 10 bases between them. Per the germline V gene, CDR1 is GTSNPN and CDR2 is SVGIG (reference sequence). CDR3 length: 13 residues. In DNA, the CDR3 is TGTGCCTGGAGCGTAAGCCCAAACTATGGCTACACCGTC. It is translated as CAWSVSPNYGYTV.

This chain uses TRBV2 with TRBJ1-6; perhaps TRBD1 as D (5 bases). V lost 3 bases to trimming and J lost 5 bases, with 11 bases between them. CDR3 length equals 15 residues. Germline CDR1 and CDR2: SNHLY and FYNNEI. In DNA form, the CDR3 reads TGTGCCAGCAGTGAGAGCGGGGCAGATAATTCACCCCTCCACTTT. Translating gives CASSESGADNSPLHF.

This clone has only one observation. The V gene is TRBV4-1, the J gene TRBJ1-3; D unclear. The CDR3 has 13 residues. The germline V gene encodes CDR1 MGHRA and CDR2 YSYEKL. The germline V and J ends were trimmed by 6 bases and 8 bases, with 14 bases remaining between them. DNA for the CDR3: TGCGCCAGCAGTCCAAAACCCGGAGACACCATATATTTT. Translated, it gives CASSPKPGDTIYF.

The rearrangement uses TRBV21-1 and TRBJ1-5; TRBD1, the D gene given by the table, was not confirmed from the DNA. TRBV21-1 is a pseudogene segment. The CDR3 runs to 15 residues. In nucleotides, the CDR3 is TGTGCCAGCAGCCACGGGACAGCCCTCAATCAGCCCCAGCATTTT. It yields the protein CASSHGTALNQPQHF.

The V gene is TRBV5-4, the J gene TRBJ2-5; 7 nucleotides line up with TRBD2. CDR1 and CDR2 (germline): SGHNT, YYREEE (reference sequence). V lost 10 bases to trimming and J lost 1 base; unmatched junction nucleotides: 10. The CDR3 covers 14 residues. CDR3 amino acids: CACGGVGSQETQYF. CDR3 DNA sequence: TGTGCCTGTGGGGGGGTGGGGTCCCAAGAGACCCAGTACTTC.

V gene TRBV25-1 combines with J gene TRBJ1-2; no reliable D call. Germline loops: CDR1 MGHDK, CDR2 SYGVNS. Trimming cost V 8 bases and J 5 bases, with 18 bases left between them. This CDR3 spans 14 amino acids. Here the CDR3 DNA reads TGTGCCAGCCGAGGGTCCGCTAATCGGTATGGCTACACCTTC. This gives the protein CASRGSANRYGYTF.

The rearrangement links TRBV6-5 to TRBJ2-1; tentative D call: TRBD1 (5 bases). CDR3 length equals 13 residues. CDR1 is MNHEY, CDR2 SVGAGI, per germline. The V end lost 6 bases, the J end lost 9 bases, and 15 bases lay between the germline ends. The CDR3 is CASSLYQGFEQFF. The DNA of the CDR3 is TGTGCCAGCAGCCTATACCAGGGTTTTGAGCAGTTCTTC.

CDR3 region: CASSLTGTGAEKLFF. CDR3 DNA: TGCGCCAGCAGCTTGACCGGGACAGGGGCTGAAAAACTGTTTTTT. The genes are TRBV5-1 and TRBJ1-4; TRBD1 agrees at 10 bases. There are 15 residues in the CDR3. J lost 7 bases, V lost 1 base, and 4 bases had no gene match. Per the germline V gene, CDR1 is SGHRS and CDR2 is YFSETQ.

This rearrangement joins TRBV28 to TRBJ2-7, with D perhaps TRBD1 (8 bases). The germline V gene encodes CDR1 MDHEN and CDR2 SYDVKM. V shed 5 bases and J shed 3 bases, with 26 bases lying between them. The CDR3 extends over 18 amino acids. The chain's CDR3 is CASSPAGQALRGSYEQYF. CDR3 DNA sequence: TGTGCCAGCAGTCCAGCGGGACAGGCCCTTAGGGGCAGCTACGAGCAGTACTTC.

The chain links TRBV7-2 to TRBJ2-5, with 7 bases aligning to TRBD1. This CDR3 is 14 amino acids long. Germline V gene data show CDR1 as SGHTA and CDR2 as FQGNSA. The J segment lost 2 bases and the V segment lost 0 bases, leaving 0 bases of the junction unmatched. CDR3 region: CASSLARGQETQYF. The CDR3 DNA reads TGTGCCAGCAGCTTAGCCAGGGGGCAAGAGACCCAGTACTTC.